Following are 6 T cell receptor beta chains from one sample sequenced in a study of Siglec-9 on CD8 T cells in melanoma. TCRdb's table, derived via immunoSEQ multiplex PCR, lists solely in-frame clones and lacks some. The sample gives 30,000 to 45,000 clones, approximately 84% of which show up once; approximately 1.8% is in the top ten. Specimen: Siglec-9- CD8+ T cells sorted from blood. The receptors shown here come from a human donor in good health.

This clone was detected a few times. The CDR3 DNA sequence: TGTGCCAGCAGCTTAGGTTCTTGGCAGCCCCAGCATTTT. Translating it yields CASSLGSWQPQHF. The chain recombines TRBV11-2 with TRBJ1-5; D is undetermined. Germline V lookup: CDR1 SGHAT, CDR2 FQNNGV. Trimming left V 1 base short and J 7 bases short, with 8 bases between. This CDR3 spans 13 amino acids.

This clone has just a few counts. CDR3 sequence: CASSVGVMNTEAFF. CDR3 DNA sequence: TGTGCCAGCAGCGTAGGGGTAATGAACACTGAAGCTTTCTTT. The chain uses TRBV11-2 and TRBJ1-1, with D maybe TRBD1 (5 bases). Germline V gene lookup returns CDR1 SGHAT and CDR2 FQNNGV. The CDR3 is 14 amino acids. The germline V and J ends were trimmed by 5 bases and 0 bases, with 10 bases remaining between them.

The chain couples TRBV5-4 to TRBJ2-1; no clear D gene. This CDR3 spans 16 amino acids. Trimming cost V 1 base and J 8 bases, with 19 bases left between them. Germline CDR1 reads SGHNT; CDR2 reads YYREEE (reference sequence). CDR3 in amino acids: CASSLLGLGNVDEQFF. The CDR3, as DNA: TGTGCCAGCAGCTTGTTAGGGCTAGGGAATGTCGATGAGCAGTTCTTC.

The chain recombines TRBV10-3 with TRBJ2-7; D remains ambiguous. With 9 bases removed from V and 0 bases from J, the gap between germline ends came to 15 bases. There are 14 residues in the CDR3. Germline V lookup: CDR1 ENHRY, CDR2 SYGVKD. CDR3: CAIGRAESSYEQYF. The CDR3 coding sequence is TGTGCCATAGGCCGGGCAGAGAGCTCCTACGAGCAGTACTTC.

The rearrangement links TRBV29-1 to TRBJ1-1; D gene unclear. With 2 bases removed from V and 5 bases from J, the gap between germline ends came to 9 bases. Germline V gives CDR1 SQVTM, CDR2 ANQGSEA. This CDR3 is built from 12 residues. In DNA form, the CDR3 reads TGCAGCGTTGAACCGACGGTAACTGAAGCTTTCTTT. Encoded protein: CSVEPTVTEAFF.

V gene TRBV19 combines with J gene TRBJ1-2; tentatively, D is TRBD1 (5 bases). V dropped 4 bases and J dropped 8 bases, with 14 bases sitting between them. CDR1 LNHDA and CDR2 SQIVND come from the germline V gene (reference sequence). The CDR3 is 13 residues long. DNA for the CDR3: TGTGCCAGTAGTAGCGGGGACTTTCTGGGCTACACCTTC. This translates into CASSSGDFLGYTF. Supplemented by reference TRBV19 and TRBJ1-2, the full variable domain reads DGGITQSPKYLFRKEGQNVTLSCEQNLNHDAMYWYRQDPGQGLRLIYYSQIVNDFQKGDIAEGYSVSREKKESFPLTVTSAQKNPTAFYLCASSSGDFLGYTFGSGTRLTVV.